The source of this T cell receptor (beta chain) is a study of PD-1 blockade in classical Hodgkin lymphoma (dated by TCRdb to 2020 to 2022). About the study as a whole: The study used TCR beta sequencing and CyTOF to define a peripheral blood immune signature of response to PD-1 blockade in classical Hodgkin lymphoma.

Concerning this clone itself: Its antigen is currently not known. No base qualities exist here, and no much larger clone lies one base off it.

What the authors observed across the whole study: Baseline TCR diversity was reported to be lower in newly diagnosed patients than in healthy donors and to be lower still in relapsed/refractory patients. Only a single clinical trial cohort was studied, and what caused the repertoire differences, possibly disease activity or prior therapy, remained undefined.

Genomic DNA was extracted with the Qiagen DNeasy kit from unsorted PBMCs and from negatively selected CD4+ and CD8+ fractions. TCR beta CDR3 regions were amplified by immunoSEQ multiplex PCR using primers annealing to V and J segments. A synthetic immune receptor repertoire was used to minimize amplification bias, and any remaining bias was removed computationally after sequencing. In the original analysis: Custom Python scripts were used to quantify repertoire diversity as the Shannon entropy index. Unsorted, CD4+ and CD8+ repertoires were examined separately, except in combined analyses, for which CD4+ and CD8+ sequences were merged in silico. As stored in TCRdb, this immuneACCESS dataset retains in-frame rearrangements with V and J assigned. A fraction of the clones does not appear; measured against another copy, unresolved V genes explain less than half of the discrepancy, and the remainder lacks a known reason. The DNA was the basis for D and trimming; V, J and clone size are from that table. This sample gives about 23,000 clones in total; 90% to 95% of them show up just once. The ten largest clones capture roughly 0.38% of the sample.

This specimen's time point label, interpreted: newly diagnosed, previously untreated cHL patient sample. Using a Miltenyi CD4+ T cell isolation kit, CD4+ T cells were purified from thawed PBMCs through magnetic negative selection. As a comparison group for the relapsed/refractory trial patients, PBMCs were sequenced from patients with newly diagnosed, previously untreated classical Hodgkin lymphoma. After peripheral blood was drawn into 8 mL Vacutainer Cell Preparation Tubes, PBMCs were isolated by centrifugation and then cryopreserved. Purified CD4+ and CD8+ fractions were prepared only for cases in which an additional PBMC sample was available. Magnetically labelled cells were removed on LS columns in a quadroMACS separator, and the flow-through was retained as the purified fraction. Taken from the germline V gene (reference sequence), the CDR1 and CDR2 loops are MNHEY and SMNVEV. CDR3 length: 15 amino acids, cysteine to phenylalanine. Solely the CDR3 DNA is kept, with 45 bases framed from the first base. V trim: 5 bases; J trim: 8 bases; unmatched bases: 13.

This receptor chain uses TRBV27 and TRBJ1-2; the central 8 bases match TRBD1. Sequencing input: CD4+ T cells from blood. This TCR was sampled from a human donor with classical Hodgkin lymphoma. The encoded CDR3 is CASSPLFGQGLGYTF. The DNA is TGTGCCAGCAGTCCCCTCTTCGGACAGGGTTTGGGCTACACCTTC.